This T cell receptor (beta chain) originates from a study of blood T cells in healthy people across ages (dated by TCRdb to 2013 to 2016). Some background on the complete study: In model experiments, roughly one uniquely barcoded TCR beta cDNA molecule per two T cells was captured by template switching. Age-related changes in TCR beta repertoire diversity were measured in the study by deep sequencing normalized with unique cDNA molecular identifiers. Donors were grouped into four age groups: young (average about 15 years), middle-aged (about 38), aged (around 56) and long-lived (just over 80). To avoid experimental bias, donors of different ages were randomly spread across the sequencing lanes. The study analyzed two additional independent replicas of 1 million unique cDNA reads from the same blood draw for two donors, one aged 18 to 30 and one aged 80 or older. Study-wide conclusions, independent of this receptor: Because donor CMV infection status was unknown, age-related changes in expanded clonotypes were potentially confounded. As age increased, observed TCR beta diversity per million T cells dropped in a roughly linear way, and a significant reduction was already evident by age 40. Estimates of total diversity based on one million sequenced T cells were considered lower bounds and underestimates. Observed TCR beta diversity correlated strongly with the percentage of naive T cells measured by flow cytometry. Since profiling was done on bulk unsorted PBMCs, naive and antigen-experienced compartments could not be conclusively compared. Compared with the aged group, the long-lived group had more naive CD4+ T cells, fewer expanded clones and increased TCR diversity, suggesting age selection.

Systemically healthy Caucasian individuals from Russia, approximately 39 in total and aged roughly 6 to 90 years, were included as donors. About 10 milliliters of peripheral blood were collected from each donor into EDTA-treated Vacutainer tubes. Ficoll-Paque density-gradient centrifugation was used to isolate PBMCs, with at least 6.5 million per sample. Trizol reagent was used to extract total RNA from PBMCs, with at least 6 micrograms per sample. For every donor, flow cytometry on a PBMC aliquot measured the percentage of naive CD45RAhigh/CD27high T cells. Preparation of the library involved 5' RACE. Sequencing was performed on an Illumina HiSeq 2500. A second PCR of about 6 to 11 cycles was run with a J-beta primer mix and a sample-barcoded 5' primer. A unique molecular identifier was introduced onto each TCR beta cDNA molecule by a template-switch 5' adaptor carrying 12 random nucleotides. Each sample yielded at least 3 million CDR3-containing paired-end reads. The Mint cDNA synthesis kit, primed by a TRBC-specific oligonucleotide, was used to synthesize first-strand cDNA from all RNA. All cDNA was treated with uracil-DNA glycosylase and then went through a first 18-cycle PCR with the universal primers M1SS and BC2_uni_R. The original pipeline was this. Normalization of each sample was performed by random selection of 1 million high-quality reads, each carrying a distinct molecular identifier. Instead of being binned into consensus sequences, reads that shared molecular identifiers were thrown out. MiTCR, run with a Q25 quality threshold and the strictest error-elimination algorithm, handled CDR3 identification, clonotype clustering and error correction. A nonparametric unseen species model using Euler transformation provided a lower-bound estimate of total TCR beta diversity. The public sequencing data were trimmed at Q25 with fastp and processed into clonotypes with MiXCR by TCRdb, which kept only in-frame beta chains. Every distinct CDR3 protein forms one entry, paired with its most common genes and DNA. None of the V and J calls come from the authors' own analysis; TCRdb made them. This sample comprises some 1.6 million distinct CDR3 sequences, 34% of them detected only once. The top ten hold roughly 10% of the sample.

Regarding this clonotype: No cognate antigen has been identified for it. Nothing much larger sits one base from this clone, and base qualities are not available.

This TCR came from a woman younger than 45 in good health. The sample consisted of blood.

The DNA reads as follows: TGTGCCAGCACGCAGGAGACCACAGATACGCAGTATTTT. The resulting protein is CASTQETTDTQYF. The V and J segments used are TRBV12-3 or TRBV12-4 and TRBJ2-3; the D gene is not confidently resolved. The CDR3 runs 13 amino acids, cysteine and phenylalanine included. The sequence is cut down to CDR3 DNA, 39 bases in frame from base 1. Trimming takes 7 bases from V and 2 bases from J, and the germline ends sit 10 bases apart.